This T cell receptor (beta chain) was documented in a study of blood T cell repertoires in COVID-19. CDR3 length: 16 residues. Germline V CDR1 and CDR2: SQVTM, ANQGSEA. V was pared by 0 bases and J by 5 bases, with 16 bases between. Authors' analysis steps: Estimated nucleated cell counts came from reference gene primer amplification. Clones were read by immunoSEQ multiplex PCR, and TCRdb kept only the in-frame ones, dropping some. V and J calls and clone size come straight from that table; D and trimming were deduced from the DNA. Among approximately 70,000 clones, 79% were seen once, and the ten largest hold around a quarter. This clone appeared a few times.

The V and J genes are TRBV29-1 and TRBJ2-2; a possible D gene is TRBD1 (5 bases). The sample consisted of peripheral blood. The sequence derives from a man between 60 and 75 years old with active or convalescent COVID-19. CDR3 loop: CSVEEVGAGQTGELFF. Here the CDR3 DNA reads TGCAGCGTTGAAGAAGTGGGTGCAGGGCAGACCGGGGAGCTGTTTTTT.